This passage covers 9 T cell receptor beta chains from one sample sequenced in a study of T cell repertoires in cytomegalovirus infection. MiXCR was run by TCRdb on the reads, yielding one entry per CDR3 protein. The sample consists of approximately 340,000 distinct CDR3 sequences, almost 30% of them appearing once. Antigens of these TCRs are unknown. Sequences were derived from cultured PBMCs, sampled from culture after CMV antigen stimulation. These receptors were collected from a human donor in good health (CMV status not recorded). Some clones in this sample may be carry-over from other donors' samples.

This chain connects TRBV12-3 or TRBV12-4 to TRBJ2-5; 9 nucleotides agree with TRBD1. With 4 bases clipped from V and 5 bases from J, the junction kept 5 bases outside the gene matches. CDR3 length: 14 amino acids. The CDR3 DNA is TGTGCCAGCAGTTCCTTCACAGGGGGCGAGACCCAGTACTTC. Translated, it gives CASSSFTGGETQYF.

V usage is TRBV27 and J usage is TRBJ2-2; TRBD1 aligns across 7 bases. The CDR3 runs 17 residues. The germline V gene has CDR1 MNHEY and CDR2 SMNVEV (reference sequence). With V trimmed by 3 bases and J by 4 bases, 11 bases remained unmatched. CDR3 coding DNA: TGTGCCAGCAGTTTCCTACAGGGGAGTATCATCACCGGGGAGCTGTTTTTT. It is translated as CASSFLQGSIITGELFF.

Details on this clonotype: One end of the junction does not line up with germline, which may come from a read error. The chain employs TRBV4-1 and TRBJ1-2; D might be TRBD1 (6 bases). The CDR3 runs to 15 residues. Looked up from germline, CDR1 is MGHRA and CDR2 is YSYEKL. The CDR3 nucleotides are TGTGCCAGCAGCCACCAACAGGGAGCTAACTATGGCTACACCTTC. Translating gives CASSHQQGANYGYTF.

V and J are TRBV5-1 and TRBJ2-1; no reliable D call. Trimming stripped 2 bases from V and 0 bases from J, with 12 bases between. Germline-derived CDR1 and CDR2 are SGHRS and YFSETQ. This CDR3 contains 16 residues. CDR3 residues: CASSFETPSSYNEQFF. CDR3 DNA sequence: TGCGCCAGCAGCTTCGAGACTCCCAGCTCCTACAATGAGCAGTTCTTC.

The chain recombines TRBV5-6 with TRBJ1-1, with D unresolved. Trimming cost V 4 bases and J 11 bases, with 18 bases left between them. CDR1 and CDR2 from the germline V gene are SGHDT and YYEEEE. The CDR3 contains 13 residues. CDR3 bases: TGTGCCAGCAGCCTTAAGGTCGCGGGAAGGGCTTTCTTT. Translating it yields CASSLKVAGRAFF.

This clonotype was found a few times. For the CDR3, the DNA is TGCGCCAGCAGCCCGTCGGGGAAGGGCAACACTGAAGCTTTCTTT. It specifies CASSPSGKGNTEAFF. The V call is TRBV5-1, the J call TRBJ1-1, with unresolved D. The CDR3 runs to 15 residues. The germline V gene has CDR1 SGHRS and CDR2 YFSETQ. Trimming removed 4 bases at V and 2 bases at J, with 15 bases between.

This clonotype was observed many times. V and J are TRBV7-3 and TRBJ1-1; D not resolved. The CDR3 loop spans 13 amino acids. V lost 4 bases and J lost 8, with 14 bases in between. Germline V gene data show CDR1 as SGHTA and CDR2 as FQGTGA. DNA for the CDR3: TGTGCCAGCAGCTGGGAAATGAGCTCAGAAGCTTTCTTT. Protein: CASSWEMSSEAFF.

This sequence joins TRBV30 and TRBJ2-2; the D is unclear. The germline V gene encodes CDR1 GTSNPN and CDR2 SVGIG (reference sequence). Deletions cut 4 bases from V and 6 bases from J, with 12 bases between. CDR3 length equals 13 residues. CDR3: CAWNSFPAGELFF. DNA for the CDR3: TGTGCCTGGAATTCATTCCCTGCCGGGGAGCTGTTTTTT.

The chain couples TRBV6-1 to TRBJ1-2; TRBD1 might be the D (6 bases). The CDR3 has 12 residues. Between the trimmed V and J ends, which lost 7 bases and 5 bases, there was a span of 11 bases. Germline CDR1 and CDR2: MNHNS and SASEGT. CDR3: CASTYRDYGYTF. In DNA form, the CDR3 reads TGTGCCAGCACGTACAGGGATTATGGCTACACCTTC.